Described below is a single TCR beta chain sequence and its context. These data originate in a study of T cell responses to AZD1222 COVID-19 vaccine. Measured with immunoSEQ multiplex PCR; TCRdb has only the in-frame clones, and not every one. This sample has about 160,000 clones, with 91% found just once. Per the germline V gene, CDR1 is LNHDA and CDR2 is SQIVND (reference sequence). The V end lost 10 bases, the J end lost 4 bases, and 17 bases lay between the germline ends. CDR3 length: 15 amino acids. The source is an adult in good health. The chain has TRBV19 and TRBJ2-6, with D uncertain. Specimen: peripheral blood, collected on day 0 of AZD1222 vaccination. The CDR3 DNA sequence: TGTGCCACCTCGGGTAAGGGTGCCGGGGCCAACGTCCTGACTTTC. As protein: CATSGKGAGANVLTF.